The following is a T cell receptor (beta chain) sequence with its context. It lacks a known antigen. Base qualities were left out, and no much larger clone turns up one base away. The entire amount of isolated RNA was reverse transcribed using the High Capacity cDNA Reverse Transcription Kit, so the sequenced TCRB transcripts were expressed ones. Deep immunoSEQ sequencing was applied to naive, central memory and regulatory T cell samples, giving an average of roughly 3.3 million total reads per sample. Sorted cells were lysed in RLT buffer, and RNA was extracted using DNase-treated RNeasy Micro or Mini kits according to cell number. Each cell subset was processed on its own to prevent cross-contamination, while patient and healthy donor samples were processed together. Using the immunoSEQ multiplex PCR, TCRB sequences were amplified from cDNA into 87-bp fragments spanning the CDR3 region. Sequencing of the amplicons was performed on the Illumina HiSeq platform. The paper's processing steps were these. PCR bias was corrected computationally using synthetic template baselines, and reads within Hamming distance 2 were collapsed, with unmergeable singletons discarded. By aligning reads against IMGT, V, D and J genes, CDR3 length, and insertions or deletions at six rearrangement sites were assigned. Within each subset, clonotype counts were normalized to sorted cell number, and only after that were true diversity and Gini coefficients computed with the tcR R package. The overlap coefficient, calculated on TCRB nucleotide sequences, was used to quantify repertoire sharing. As stored in TCRdb, this immuneACCESS dataset retains in-frame rearrangements with V and J assigned. A fraction of the clones does not appear; measured against another copy, unresolved V genes explain less than half of the discrepancy, and the remainder lacks a known reason. D and trimming were read from the DNA, whereas the V and J calls and clone size are those reported in that table. Counted in this sample were some 370,000 clones; around 9.6% of them appeared once. The ten largest make up about 0.64% of the sample.

Trimming accounts for 5 bases at V and 1 base at J, while the number of junction bases matched to no gene is 7. The CDR3 runs 15 residues from the cysteine to the phenylalanine. Only the CDR3 part of the read is kept: 45 bases, read in frame from the first base. According to the germline V gene, CDR1 reads SGHRS and CDR2 reads YFSETQ. These data originate in a study of beta chain features in type 1 diabetes (dated by TCRdb to 2016 to 2019). As for the study more broadly: No differences in mean age, gender distribution, total cell number or subset yield were found between patients and healthy donors. In the study, recently diagnosed type 1 diabetes patients and matched healthy donors were compared on the TCRB repertoires of their sorted circulating CD4+ T cell subsets. A total of roughly 98,000,000 sorted cells were examined across all samples, and a strong correlation was observed between cell number per subset and RNA yield. Regulatory and stem cell-like memory subsets were isolated from only 8 patients and about 8 healthy donors, whereas naive and central memory subsets came from all 28 donors. Overall study outcomes, separate from this receptor: PCR might favor shorter templates, but patient and control samples were amplified and corrected together, so any skew would affect both groups equally. A moderate but significant shortening of TCRB CDR3 length was observed in type 1 diabetes patients in all four CD4+ subsets. At VDJ recombination sites, type 1 diabetes patients had fewer insertions and more deleted nucleotides, which implies abnormalities in thymic rearrangement. Naive, central memory and regulatory TCRB repertoires appeared more similar among patients than among healthy donors. Because cDNA rather than genomic DNA was sequenced, highly expressing activated cells could have been over-represented, although no difference in activation and CD3 levels was found between groups. Because the HLA sub-analyses included only small numbers of individuals, any influence of HLA type on TCRB rearrangement was left unresolved.

From each donor, a single peripheral blood sample of 95 to 150 mL on average was drawn into heparinised tubes. Naive, central memory, regulatory and stem cell-like memory CD4+ T cells were sorted on a BD FACSAria II using a panel including CD45RO, CCR7, CD25, CD127, CD95 and CD27. All sorted populations exceeded 95% purity. Right away, PBMCs were isolated by Lymphoprep density gradient centrifugation and were stained directly, with no culture step. To minimize batch effects, samples were stained and sorted in pairs, one healthy donor with one patient per experiment. Input material: central memory CD4+ T cells from blood. The rearranged chain carries TRBV5-1 and TRBJ1-2; TRBD1 matches 8 bases in the middle. This clonotype was obtained from a man in his thirties or forties with type 1 diabetes. The CDR3 amino acid sequence is: CASRTGDAYNYGYTF. Here is the DNA: TGCGCCAGCAGGACAGGGGACGCCTATAACTATGGCTACACCTTC.